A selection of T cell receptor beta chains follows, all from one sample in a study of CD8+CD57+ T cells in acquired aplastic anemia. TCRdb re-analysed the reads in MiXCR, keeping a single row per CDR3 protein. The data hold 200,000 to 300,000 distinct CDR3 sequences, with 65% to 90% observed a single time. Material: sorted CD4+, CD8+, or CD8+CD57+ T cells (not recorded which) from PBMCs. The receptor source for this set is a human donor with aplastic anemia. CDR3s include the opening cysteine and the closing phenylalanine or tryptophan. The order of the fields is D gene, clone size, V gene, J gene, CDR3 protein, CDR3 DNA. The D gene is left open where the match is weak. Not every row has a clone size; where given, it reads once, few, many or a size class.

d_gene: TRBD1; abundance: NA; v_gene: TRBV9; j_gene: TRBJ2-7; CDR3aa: CASSVGPGTGSYEQYF; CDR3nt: TGTGCCAGCAGCGTAGGTCCCGGGACAGGGTCCTACGAGCAGTACTTC
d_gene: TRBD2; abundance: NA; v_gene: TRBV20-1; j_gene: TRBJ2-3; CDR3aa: CSATGLADAKILPSTDTQYF; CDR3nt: TGCAGTGCTACAGGACTAGCGGACGCGAAAATACTTCCTAGCACAGATACGCAGTATTTT
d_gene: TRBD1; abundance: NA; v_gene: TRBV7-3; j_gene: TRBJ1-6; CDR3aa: CASSTARGTDPLHF; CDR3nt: TGTGCCAGCAGCACCGCCAGGGGGACTGATCCCCTCCACTTT
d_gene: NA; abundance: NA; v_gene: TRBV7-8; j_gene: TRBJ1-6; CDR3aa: CASSLAEGADTQPLHF; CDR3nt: TGTGCCAGCAGCTTGGCGGAAGGTGCCGATACGCAGCCCCTCCACTTT
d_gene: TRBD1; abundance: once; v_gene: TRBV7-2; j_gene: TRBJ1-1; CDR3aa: CASSLVLTGDSEGFF; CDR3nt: TGTGCCAGCAGCTTAGTTCTGACAGGGGACTCTGAAGGTTTCTTT
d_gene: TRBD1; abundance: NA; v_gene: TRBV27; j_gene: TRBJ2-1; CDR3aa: CATSFGQGALEQFF; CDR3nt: TGTGCCACCAGTTTTGGACAGGGGGCGCTTGAGCAGTTCTTC
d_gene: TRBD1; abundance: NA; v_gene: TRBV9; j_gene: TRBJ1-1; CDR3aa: CASSSGGGSPNQLF; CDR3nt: TGTGCCAGCAGCTCAGGGGGGGGGAGCCCCAATCAGCTCTTT
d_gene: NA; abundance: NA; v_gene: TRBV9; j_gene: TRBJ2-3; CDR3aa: CASSLASDTQKFYF; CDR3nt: TGTGCCAGCAGCTTAGCGTCAGATACGCAGAAGTTTTATTTT
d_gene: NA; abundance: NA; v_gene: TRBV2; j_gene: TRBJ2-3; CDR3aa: CATGGAAADTQYF; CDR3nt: TGTGCCACCGGGGGAGCTGCAGCGGATACCCAGTATTTT
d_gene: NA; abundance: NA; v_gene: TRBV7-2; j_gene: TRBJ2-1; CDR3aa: CASSSERRGGCTLQFF; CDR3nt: TGTGCCAGCAGCTCCGAAAGAAGGGGGGGGTGCACCTTGCAGTTCTTC
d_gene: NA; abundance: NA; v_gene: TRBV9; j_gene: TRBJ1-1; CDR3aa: CASSVGSEGHNFAFF; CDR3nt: TGTGCCAGCAGCGTAGGTTCCGAAGGGCACAATTTTGCTTTCTTT
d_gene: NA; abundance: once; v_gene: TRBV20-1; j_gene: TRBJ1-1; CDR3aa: CSARASLFRDTEAFF; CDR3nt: TGCAGTGCTAGAGCTAGCCTGTTCCGGGACACTGAAGCTTTCTTT
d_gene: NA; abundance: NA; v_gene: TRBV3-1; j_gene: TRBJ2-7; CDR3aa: CASSQDLYEQYF; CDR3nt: TGTGCCAGCAGCCAAGACCTCTACGAGCAGTACTTC
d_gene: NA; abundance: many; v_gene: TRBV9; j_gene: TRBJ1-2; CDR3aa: CASSVRDVEGAVDGYTF; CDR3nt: TGTGCCAGCAGCGTACGCGATGTAGAGGGAGCGGTTGATGGCTACACCTTC
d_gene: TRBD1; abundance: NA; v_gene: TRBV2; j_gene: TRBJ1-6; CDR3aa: CASRALGQDNSPLHF; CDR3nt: TGTGCCAGCAGAGCCCTGGGACAGGATAATTCACCCCTCCACTTT